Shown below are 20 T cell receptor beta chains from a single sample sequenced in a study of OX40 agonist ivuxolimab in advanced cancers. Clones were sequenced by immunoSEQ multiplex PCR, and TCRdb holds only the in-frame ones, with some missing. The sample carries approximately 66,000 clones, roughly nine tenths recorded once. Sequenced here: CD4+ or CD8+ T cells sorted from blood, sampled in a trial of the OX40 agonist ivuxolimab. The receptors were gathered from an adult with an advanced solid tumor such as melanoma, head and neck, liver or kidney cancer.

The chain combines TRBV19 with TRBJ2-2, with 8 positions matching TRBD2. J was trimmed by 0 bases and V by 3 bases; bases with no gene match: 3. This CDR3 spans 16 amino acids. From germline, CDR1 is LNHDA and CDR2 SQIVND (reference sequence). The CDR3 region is CASSIAGLANTGELFF. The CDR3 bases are TGTGCCAGTAGTATTGCGGGACTAGCGAACACCGGGGAGCTGTTTTTT.

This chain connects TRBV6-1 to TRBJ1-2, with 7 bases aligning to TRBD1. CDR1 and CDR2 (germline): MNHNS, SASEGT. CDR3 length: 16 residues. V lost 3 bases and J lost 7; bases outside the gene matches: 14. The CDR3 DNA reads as TGTGCCAGCAGTGATCTTCCGGGACAGAGGGGCGGTGGCTACACCTTC. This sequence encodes CASSDLPGQRGGGYTF.

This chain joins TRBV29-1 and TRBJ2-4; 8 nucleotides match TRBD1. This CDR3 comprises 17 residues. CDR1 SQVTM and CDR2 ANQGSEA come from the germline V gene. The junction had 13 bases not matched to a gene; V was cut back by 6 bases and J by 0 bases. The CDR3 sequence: CSVVTGVSNLAKNIQYF. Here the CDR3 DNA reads TGCAGCGTCGTGACAGGGGTCTCAAATCTAGCCAAAAACATTCAGTACTTC.

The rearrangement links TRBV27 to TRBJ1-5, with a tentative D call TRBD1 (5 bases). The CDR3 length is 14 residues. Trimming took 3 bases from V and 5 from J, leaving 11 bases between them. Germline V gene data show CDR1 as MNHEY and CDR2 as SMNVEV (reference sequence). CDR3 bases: TGTGCCAGCAGTTTGAGAGGGGCCTATCAGCCCCAGCATTTT. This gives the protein CASSLRGAYQPQHF.

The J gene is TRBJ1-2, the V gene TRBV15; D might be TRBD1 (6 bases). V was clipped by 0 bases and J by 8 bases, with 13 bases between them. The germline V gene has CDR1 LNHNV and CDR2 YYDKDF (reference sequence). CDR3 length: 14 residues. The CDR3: CATSRDRGVGGYTF. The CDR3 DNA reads TGTGCCACCAGCAGAGACAGGGGAGTGGGCGGCTACACCTTC. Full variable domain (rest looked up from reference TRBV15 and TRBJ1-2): DAMVIQNPRYQVTQFGKPVTLSCSQTLNHNVMYWYQQKSSQAPKLLFHYYDKDFNNEADTPDNFQSRRPNTSFCFLDIRSPGLGDTAMYLCATSRDRGVGGYTFGSGTRLTVV.

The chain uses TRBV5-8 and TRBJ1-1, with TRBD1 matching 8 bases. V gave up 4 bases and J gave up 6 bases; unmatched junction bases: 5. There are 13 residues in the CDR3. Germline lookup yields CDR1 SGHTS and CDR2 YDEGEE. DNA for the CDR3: TGTGCCAGCAGCAGGACAGGGTACGCTGAAGCTTTCTTT. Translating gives CASSRTGYAEAFF.

The CDR3 region is CASSLVRGISTDTQYF. The CDR3 DNA reads TGCGCCAGCAGCTTGGTGCGGGGCATTAGCACAGATACGCAGTATTTT. The chain couples TRBV5-1 to TRBJ2-3, with D perhaps TRBD2 (6 bases). This CDR3 has 16 residues. The germline gives CDR1 SGHRS, CDR2 YFSETQ. With 0 bases removed from V and 0 bases from J, the gap between germline ends came to 11 bases.

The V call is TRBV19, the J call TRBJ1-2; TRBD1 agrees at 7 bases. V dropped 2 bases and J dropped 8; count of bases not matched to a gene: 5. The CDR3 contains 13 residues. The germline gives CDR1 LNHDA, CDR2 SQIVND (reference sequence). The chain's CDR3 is CASSITPTGGYTF. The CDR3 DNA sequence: TGTGCCAGTAGTATAACGCCGACAGGGGGCTACACCTTC.

CDR3 amino acids: CASSSSTSGDTGELFF. The CDR3 nucleotides are TGTGCCAGCAGCTCGTCGACTAGCGGGGACACCGGGGAGCTGTTTTTT. The chain uses TRBV7-3 and TRBJ2-2, with 11 bases identical to TRBD2. Looked up from germline, CDR1 is SGHTA and CDR2 is FQGTGA. The length of the CDR3 is 16 residues. Losses at the gene ends were 4 bases for V and 3 bases for J; bases not matched to a gene: 4.

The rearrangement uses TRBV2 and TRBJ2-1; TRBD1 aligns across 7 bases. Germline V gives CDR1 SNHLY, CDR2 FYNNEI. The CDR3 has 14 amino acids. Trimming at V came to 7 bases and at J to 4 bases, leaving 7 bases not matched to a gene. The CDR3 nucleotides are TGTGCCAGCACGGGACAGCTACCTTACAATGAGCAGTTCTTC. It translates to CASTGQLPYNEQFF. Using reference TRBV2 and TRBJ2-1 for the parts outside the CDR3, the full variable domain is EPEVTQTPSHQVTQMGQEVILRCVPISNHLYFYWYRQILGQKVEFLVSFYNNEISEKSEIFDDQFSVERPDGSNFTLKIRSTKLEDSAMYFCASTGQLPYNEQFFGPGTRLTVL.

DNA of the CDR3: TGTGCCAGCAGATCGCCCGGGACGTCAAATTCACCCCTCCACTTT. Translating it yields CASRSPGTSNSPLHF. The gene calls are TRBV7-9 and TRBJ1-6, with a tentative D call TRBD1 (5 bases). V gave up 6 bases and J gave up 7 bases, with 16 bases separating them. The CDR3 is made up of 15 amino acids. Germline V gene sequence: CDR1 SEHNR, CDR2 FQNEAQ (reference sequence).

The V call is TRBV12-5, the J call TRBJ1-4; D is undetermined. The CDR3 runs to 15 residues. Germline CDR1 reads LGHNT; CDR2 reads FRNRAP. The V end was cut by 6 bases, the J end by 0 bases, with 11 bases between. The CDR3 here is CASGKTGATNEKLFF. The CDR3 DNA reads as TGTGCTAGTGGAAAGACTGGGGCAACTAATGAAAAACTGTTTTTT.

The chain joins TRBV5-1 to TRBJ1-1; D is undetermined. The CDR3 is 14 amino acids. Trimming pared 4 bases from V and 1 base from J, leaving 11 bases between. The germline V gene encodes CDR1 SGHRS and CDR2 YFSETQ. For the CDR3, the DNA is TGCGCCAGCAGCCTGGGCCCTTCGAACACTGAAGCTTTCTTT. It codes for CASSLGPSNTEAFF.

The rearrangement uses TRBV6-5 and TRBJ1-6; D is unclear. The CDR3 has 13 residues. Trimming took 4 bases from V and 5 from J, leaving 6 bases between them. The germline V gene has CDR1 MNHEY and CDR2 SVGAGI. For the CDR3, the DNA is TGTGCCAGCAGTTGGCGGGATAATTCACCCCTCCACTTT. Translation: CASSWRDNSPLHF.

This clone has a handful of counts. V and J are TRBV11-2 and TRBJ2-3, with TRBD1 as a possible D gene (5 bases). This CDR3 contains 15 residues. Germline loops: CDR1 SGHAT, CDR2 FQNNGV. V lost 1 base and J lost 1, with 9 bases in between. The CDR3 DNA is TGTGCCAGCAGCTTAGTGCCAGGGCGCACAGATACGCAGTATTTT. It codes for CASSLVPGRTDTQYF.

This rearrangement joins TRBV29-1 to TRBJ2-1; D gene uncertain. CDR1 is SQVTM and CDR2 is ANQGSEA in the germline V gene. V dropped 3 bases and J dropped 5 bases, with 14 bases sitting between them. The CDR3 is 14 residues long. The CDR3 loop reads CSVEVLIGHNEQFF. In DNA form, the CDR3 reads TGCAGCGTTGAGGTGCTGATCGGGCACAATGAGCAGTTCTTC.

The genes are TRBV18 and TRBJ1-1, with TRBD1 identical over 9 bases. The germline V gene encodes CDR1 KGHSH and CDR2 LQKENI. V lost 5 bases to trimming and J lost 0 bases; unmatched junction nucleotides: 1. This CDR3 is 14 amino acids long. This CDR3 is CASSWDRVNTEAFF. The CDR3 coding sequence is TGTGCCAGCTCATGGGACAGGGTGAACACTGAAGCTTTCTTT. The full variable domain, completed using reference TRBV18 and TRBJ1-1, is NAGVMQNPRHLVRRRGQEARLRCSPMKGHSHVYWYRQLPEEGLKFMVYLQKENIIDESGMPKERFSAEFPKEGPSILRIQQVVRGDSAAYFCASSWDRVNTEAFFGQGTRLTVV.

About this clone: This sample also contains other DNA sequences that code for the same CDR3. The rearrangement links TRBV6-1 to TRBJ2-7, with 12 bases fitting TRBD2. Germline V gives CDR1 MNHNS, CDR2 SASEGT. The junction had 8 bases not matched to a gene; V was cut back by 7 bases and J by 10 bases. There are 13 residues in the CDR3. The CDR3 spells CASTGLAGREQYF. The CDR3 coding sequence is TGTGCCAGCACCGGACTAGCGGGGCGCGAACAGTACTTC.

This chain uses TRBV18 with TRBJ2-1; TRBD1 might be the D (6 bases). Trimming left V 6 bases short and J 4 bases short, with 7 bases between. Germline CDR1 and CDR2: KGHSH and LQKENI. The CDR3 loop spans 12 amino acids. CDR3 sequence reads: CASSGQYNEQFF. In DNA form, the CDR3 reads TGTGCCAGCTCCGGACAGTACAATGAGCAGTTCTTC.

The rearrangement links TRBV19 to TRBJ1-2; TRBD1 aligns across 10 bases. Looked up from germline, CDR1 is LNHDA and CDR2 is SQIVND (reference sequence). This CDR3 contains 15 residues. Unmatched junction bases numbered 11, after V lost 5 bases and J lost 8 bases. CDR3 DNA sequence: TGTGCCAGTAGTCCCCCCGGGACAGGGGCTGGGGGCTACACCTTC. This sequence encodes CASSPPGTGAGGYTF.